The next 12 T cell receptor beta chains were all read from a single sample in a study of blood T cells in healthy people across ages. Primed by a sample-barcoded 5' primer and a J-beta primer mix, a second PCR proceeded for 7 to 11 cycles. From the 5' RACE reads, TCRdb called clonotypes with MiXCR, one entry per CDR3 protein. The table includes under 1,000,000 distinct CDR3 sequences, about 34% detected once. The source material was blood. The receptor set was obtained from a man younger than 35 in good health.

About this clonotype itself: With a much larger clone just one base away, this may be a read error. The chain employs TRBV3-1 and TRBJ1-2; D is unresolved. V dropped 0 bases and J dropped 8 bases, with 7 bases sitting between them. The CDR3 loop spans 12 amino acids. Germline V gene lookup returns CDR1 LGHDT and CDR2 YNNKEL (reference sequence). CDR3 in DNA: TGTGCCAGCAGCCAAGACGAGGCGGGCTACACCTTC. Residues: CASSQDEAGYTF.

This clonotype was seen a few times. The CDR3 reads CASSLAPGTRAGYGYTF. The CDR3 DNA is TGTGCCAGCAGCTTAGCTCCCGGGACTAGGGCTGGGTATGGCTACACCTTC. This sequence joins TRBV7-2 and TRBJ1-2; D perhaps matches TRBD1 (5 bases). V gave up 0 bases and J gave up 5 bases, with 19 bases separating them. The CDR3 consists of 17 residues. Germline values: CDR1 SGHTA, CDR2 FQGNSA.

The chain uses TRBV5-6 and TRBJ1-5; TRBD1 is a possible D gene (5 bases). Germline CDR1 reads SGHDT; CDR2 reads YYEEEE. The V end was cut by 4 bases, the J end by 8 bases, with 19 bases between. The CDR3 is 15 residues long. The chain's CDR3 is CASSGRGLTWEPQHF. CDR3 coding DNA: TGTGCCAGCAGCGGCCGGGGCCTGACTTGGGAGCCCCAGCATTTT.

This clonotype was counted at least ten times. The chain employs TRBV29-1 and TRBJ2-1; tentatively, D is TRBD1 (6 bases). Trimming took 3 bases from V and 2 from J, leaving 17 bases between them. The CDR3 has 16 amino acids. CDR1 SQVTM and CDR2 ANQGSEA come from the germline V gene. The CDR3 loop reads CSVDTPAPGAYNEQFF. CDR3 DNA: TGCAGCGTTGATACCCCTGCCCCAGGGGCCTACAATGAGCAGTTCTTC.

This clonotype was found a few times. V gene TRBV7-9 combines with J gene TRBJ2-6; D could derive from TRBD1 or TRBD2 (6 bases each). Trimming removed 11 bases at V and 2 bases at J, with 16 bases between. Germline CDR1 SEHNR, CDR2 FQNEAQ (reference sequence). CDR3 size: 15 residues. DNA of the CDR3: TGTGCCTCCTCGGGGGCGAAGACTGGGGCCAACGTCCTGACTTTC. Its translation is CASSGAKTGANVLTF. The full variable domain, completed using reference TRBV7-9 and TRBJ2-6, is DTGVSQNPRHKITKRGQNVTFRCDPISEHNRLYWYRQTLGQGPEFLTYFQNEAQLEKSRLLSDRFSAERPKGSFSTLEIQRTEQGDSAMYLCASSGAKTGANVLTFGAGSRLTVL.

The V and J genes are TRBV7-8 and TRBJ1-2; the D is unclear. Trimming removed 0 bases from V and 6 bases from J, with 8 bases in between. The CDR3 is 13 amino acids. Germline-derived CDR1 and CDR2 are SGHVS and FQNEAQ. The CDR3 nucleotides are TGTGCCAGCAGCTTAGCAGGGTGGGATGGCTACACCTTC. Its translation is CASSLAGWDGYTF.

The rearrangement joins TRBV6-6 to TRBJ1-5; D gene unclear. CDR3 length equals 16 residues. Looked up from germline, CDR1 is MNHNY and CDR2 is SVGAGI (reference sequence). V lost 5 bases and J lost 4, with 18 bases in between. This chain's CDR3 is CASSKEVQTGNQPQHF. CDR3 nucleotides: TGTGCCAGCAGTAAAGAGGTACAGACTGGGAATCAGCCCCAGCATTTT.

V gene TRBV20-1 combines with J gene TRBJ1-6; D call uncertain. Germline V gene data show CDR1 as DFQATT and CDR2 as SNEGSKA (reference sequence). The ends were cut back, 3 bases at V and 7 bases at J, with 7 bases in the middle. The CDR3 runs to 12 residues. CDR3 residues: CSASSPNSPLHF. The DNA for the CDR3 is TGCAGTGCTAGTAGCCCCAATTCACCCCTCCACTTT.

V gene TRBV20-1 combines with J gene TRBJ1-5; D may be TRBD1 (5 bases). Germline-derived CDR1 and CDR2 are DFQATT and SNEGSKA (reference sequence). The CDR3 loop spans 15 amino acids. The V end was cut by 1 base, the J end by 1 base, with 11 bases between. DNA of the CDR3: TGCAGTGCTAGAGCGAGGGGACGGAGCAATCAGCCCCAGCATTTT. This gives the protein CSARARGRSNQPQHF.

The chain has TRBV6-2 or TRBV6-3 and TRBJ2-3; 11 bases map to TRBD1. There are 15 residues in the CDR3. Germline V gives CDR1 MNHEY, CDR2 SVGEGT. J was trimmed by 7 bases and V by 5 bases; bases with no gene match: 8. The CDR3 loop reads CASSPRDRGTYTQYF. The CDR3 DNA reads as TGTGCCAGCAGTCCCCGGGACAGGGGGACATATACGCAGTATTTT.

This chain connects TRBV4-3 to TRBJ2-7; TRBD2 matches 10 bases. This CDR3 is built from 17 residues. Germline CDR1 LGHNA, CDR2 YSLEER. With 1 base clipped from V and 2 bases from J, the junction kept 8 bases outside the gene matches. The CDR3 coding sequence is TGCGCCAGCAGCCAAGTAATAGCGGGAGGCCGTCCCTACGAGCAGTACTTC. Amino acid sequence: CASSQVIAGGRPYEQYF.

This clonotype was recorded a few times. This sequence joins TRBV25-1 and TRBJ2-7, with D uncertain. Deletions cut 6 bases from V and 3 bases from J, with 6 bases between. Germline assignment: CDR1 MGHDK and CDR2 SYGVNS. CDR3 size: 11 residues. The CDR3 sequence: CASSVNYEQYF. As DNA, the CDR3 is TGTGCCAGCAGCGTTAACTACGAGCAGTACTTC.